The rows below give T cell receptor beta chains drawn from one sample of a study of CD8 T cells in Susac syndrome. TCRdb passed the immunoSEQ multiplex PCR reads through MiXCR, listing each CDR3 protein once. The sample holds about 210,000 distinct CDR3 sequences, 95% seen once. The sequenced material came from CD4+ T cells from PBMCs. These receptors were collected from a human donor with multiple sclerosis. Each CDR3 is given with its conserved first and last residue. D genes are given only for firm matches. Not all rows give a size; the values are once, few, many and, for expanded clones, a class.

TRBV30	TRBJ1-4	NA	NA	CASGRPAKLFF
TRBV2	TRBJ1-5	once	TRBD1	CASSGGQDNQPQHF
TRBV29-1	TRBJ2-4	few	TRBD2	CSVQLAGPVIKNIQYF
TRBV24-1	TRBJ2-1	once	NA	CATSDLRDNNEQFF
TRBV20-1	TRBJ2-7	NA	NA	CSARDYRAGAYEQYF
TRBV5-1	TRBJ2-2	NA	TRBD2	CASSLESGLAGAVGELFF
TRBV9	TRBJ2-5	NA	NA	CASSVSSKTQETQYF
TRBV2	TRBJ2-7	once	TRBD1	CASRLSGQGSTEQYF
TRBV7-2	TRBJ1-1	NA	TRBD1	CASSSWTGDTEAFF
TRBV7-9	TRBJ2-1	NA	TRBD2	CASSLLAGAVEQFF
TRBV20-1	TRBJ1-2	NA	NA	CSARKQPHGYTF
TRBV6-4	TRBJ2-1	NA	TRBD1	CASSLRPGTGTANEQFF
TRBV3-1	TRBJ2-7	NA	NA	CASSQDQGGLTNEQYF
TRBV30	TRBJ2-7	NA	NA	CAWSPASYEQYF
TRBV20-1	TRBJ2-7	NA	NA	CSAGDFGDEQYF
TRBV29-1	TRBJ1-6	NA	TRBD1	CSVTIGQGNSPLHF
TRBV3-1	TRBJ2-3	NA	NA	CASSQLERGTQYF
TRBV12-3/TRBV12-4	TRBJ2-1	NA	NA	CASSPREKQFF
TRBV3-1	TRBJ1-2	NA	TRBD1	CASSQTDRDDGYTF
TRBV7-9	TRBJ2-7	once	NA	CASHGDSPPYEQYF
TRBV15	TRBJ2-7	NA	NA	CATSSGQTYEQYF
TRBV5-1	TRBJ2-7	once	NA	CASSLVPEAVAYEQYF
TRBV29-1	TRBJ2-7	NA	TRBD1	CSVENRGTGSYEQYF
TRBV3-1	TRBJ2-3	NA	TRBD2	CATLAGEITDTQYF
TRBV12-3/TRBV12-4	TRBJ1-2	NA	NA	CASSYYYGYTF
TRBV5-1	TRBJ2-3	NA	TRBD2	CASSSTGTSGRRITDTQYF
TRBV29-1	TRBJ2-2	NA	TRBD2	CSVRTSGAVTGELFF
TRBV4-1	TRBJ2-7	NA	NA	CASSRTGKPYEQYF
TRBV20-1	TRBJ1-3	NA	TRBD1	CSARVADRGPGNTIYF
TRBV20-1	TRBJ2-2	NA	TRBD1	CSARQGNLGTGELFF
TRBV29-1	TRBJ2-7	NA	TRBD1	CSVVRDRGREQYF
TRBV12-3/TRBV12-4	TRBJ1-1	NA	TRBD1	CASVGQGNTEAFF
TRBV15	TRBJ2-1	NA	NA	CATNRDEQFF
TRBV29-1	TRBJ1-3	NA	NA	CSVVTGNTIYF
TRBV23-1	TRBJ2-7	NA	TRBD2	CASSKGLAGLYEQYF
TRBV29-1	TRBJ1-2	NA	NA	CSVEDLDSLNYGYTF
TRBV20-1	TRBJ1-1	once	NA	CSARPPGAPEAFF
TRBV13	TRBJ2-7	NA	NA	CASSLRAAYEQYF
TRBV29-1	TRBJ2-7	NA	NA	CSVQQGGSYEQYF
TRBV30	TRBJ2-1	NA	TRBD1	CALDRGQRDEQFF
TRBV20-1	TRBJ2-3	NA	TRBD2	CSAVTSGSRKDTQYF
TRBV10-3	TRBJ2-3	NA	NA	CAISGERGTDTQYF